These 10 T cell receptor beta chains came from one sample sequenced in a study of blood T cell repertoires in COVID-19. Repertoires were generated with immunoSEQ multiplex PCR, while TCRdb's copy carries only in-frame clones and drops some. The table lists roughly 88,000 clones, roughly 80% of them singletons. The sample consisted of peripheral blood. The receptors shown here come from a woman older than 75 with acute or convalescent COVID-19.

The count of this clone is one. This chain connects TRBV6-1 to TRBJ1-1; TRBD1 is a possible D gene (5 bases). Trimming pared 0 bases from V and 7 bases from J, leaving 12 bases between. CDR3 length: 14 residues. Germline loops: CDR1 MNHNS, CDR2 SASEGT. CDR3 sequence (DNA): TGTGCCAGCAGTGAAGCGGAGGGGCTCGGTGAAGCTTTCTTT. It specifies CASSEAEGLGEAFF.

J is TRBJ2-7 and V is TRBV5-4, with a tentative D call TRBD1 (5 bases). The germline V and J ends were trimmed by 4 bases and 2 bases, with 16 bases remaining between them. The germline gives CDR1 SGHNT, CDR2 YYREEE (reference sequence). CDR3 length equals 15 residues. The CDR3 protein is CASSPSGPSTYEQYF. DNA of the CDR3: TGTGCCAGCAGCCCCTCAGGGCCCTCTACCTACGAGCAGTACTTC.

The chain recombines TRBV18 with TRBJ2-2; tentative D call: TRBD2 (6 bases). In germline, CDR1 is KGHSH, CDR2 LQKENI. V lost 0 bases to trimming and J lost 5 bases, with 10 bases between them. CDR3 length: 15 residues. The CDR3 DNA reads TGTGCCAGCTCACCACCGTCGGGGGAGACCGGGGAGCTGTTTTTT. Protein product: CASSPPSGETGELFF.

This clone was detected only a few times. The J gene is TRBJ2-4, the V gene TRBV18, with 10 bases lining up with TRBD2. The CDR3 has 17 residues. Looked up from germline, CDR1 is KGHSH and CDR2 is LQKENI. V trimming: 0 bases; J trimming: 6 bases; junction bases outside the gene matches: 8. This CDR3 reads CASSPPRAGGLPNIQYF. In DNA, the CDR3 is TGTGCCAGCTCACCACCGCGAGCGGGGGGGCTCCCAAACATTCAGTACTTC.

The chain employs TRBV7-2 and TRBJ2-2; 7 bases match TRBD1. The CDR3 is 13 residues long. Germline V gene data show CDR1 as SGHTA and CDR2 as FQGNSA. Trimming cost V 5 bases and J 5 bases; bases outside gene matches: 2. In nucleotides, the CDR3 is TGTGCCAGCAGCAGGGGGCGGACCGGGGAGCTGTTTTTT. Translating gives CASSRGRTGELFF.

This chain links TRBV24-1 with TRBJ1-1, with D possibly being TRBD1 (5 bases). Germline assignment: CDR1 KGHDR and CDR2 SFDVKD. The V and J ends lost 9 bases and 2 bases respectively, with 15 bases between them. The length of the CDR3 is 14 residues. CDR3: CATFMGQKNTEAFF. The CDR3 DNA follows: TGTGCCACCTTTATGGGGCAGAAAAACACTGAAGCTTTCTTT.

V and J are TRBV30 and TRBJ2-7, with 14 nucleotides matching TRBD2. The germline gives CDR1 GTSNPN, CDR2 SVGIG (reference sequence). This CDR3 has 14 residues. Germline trimming cut 7 bases from V and 1 base from J; bases unmatched to any gene: 3. CDR3 in DNA: TGTGCCTCAGGACTAGCGGGGGGATCCTACGAGCAGTACTTC. Translation gives CASGLAGGSYEQYF.

The genes are TRBV6-2 or TRBV6-3 and TRBJ2-3; 8 positions agree with TRBD2. There are 15 residues in the CDR3. J was trimmed by 9 bases and V by 3 bases; bases with no gene match: 11. Germline-derived CDR1 and CDR2 are MNHEY and SVGEGT. The CDR3 coding sequence is TGTGCCAGCAGTTATGCAGGGACTAGGCCCCCCACGCAGTATTTT. Amino acids: CASSYAGTRPPTQYF.

This chain joins TRBV11-3 and TRBJ1-6; TRBD1 agrees at 8 bases. V was clipped by 7 bases and J by 13 bases; unmatched bases: 9. Germline V gives CDR1 SGHNT, CDR2 YENEEA. The CDR3 loop spans 13 amino acids. The DNA of the CDR3 is TGTGCCAGCACCTCAGGGGGCCTTTGGCCCCTCCACTTT. This gives the protein CASTSGGLWPLHF.

V gene TRBV2 combines with J gene TRBJ2-3; the match to TRBD1 covers 8 bases. The CDR3 is made up of 13 amino acids. Germline CDR1 is SNHLY and CDR2 is FYNNEI. The junction had 3 bases not matched to a gene; V was cut back by 7 bases and J by 3 bases. The CDR3 sequence is CASMTGDTDTQYF. The CDR3 DNA is TGTGCCAGCATGACAGGGGATACAGATACGCAGTATTTT.